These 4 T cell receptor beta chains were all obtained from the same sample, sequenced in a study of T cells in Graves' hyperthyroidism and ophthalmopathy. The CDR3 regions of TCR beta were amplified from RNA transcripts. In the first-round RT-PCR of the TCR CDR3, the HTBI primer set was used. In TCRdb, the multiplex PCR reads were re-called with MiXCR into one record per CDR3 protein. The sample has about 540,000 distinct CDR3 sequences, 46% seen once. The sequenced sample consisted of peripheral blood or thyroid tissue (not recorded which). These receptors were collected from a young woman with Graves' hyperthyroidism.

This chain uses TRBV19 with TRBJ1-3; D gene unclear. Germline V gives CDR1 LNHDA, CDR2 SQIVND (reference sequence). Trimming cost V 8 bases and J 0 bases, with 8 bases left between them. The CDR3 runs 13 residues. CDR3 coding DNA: TGTGCCAGTCAACTAAACTCTGGAAACACCATATATTTT. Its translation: CASQLNSGNTIYF.

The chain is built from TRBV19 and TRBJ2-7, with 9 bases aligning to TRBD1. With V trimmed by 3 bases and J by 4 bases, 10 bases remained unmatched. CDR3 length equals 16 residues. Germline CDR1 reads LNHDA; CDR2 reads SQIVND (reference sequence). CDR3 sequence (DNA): TGTGCCAGTAGTATGGGGACAGGGCCCATTGTGTACGAGCAGTACTTC. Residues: CASSMGTGPIVYEQYF.

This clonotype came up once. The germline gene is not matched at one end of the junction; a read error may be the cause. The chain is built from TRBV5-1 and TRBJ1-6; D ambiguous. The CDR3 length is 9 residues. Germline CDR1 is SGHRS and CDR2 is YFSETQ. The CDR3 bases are TGCGCCAGCAGCTTGCCCCCCCACTTT. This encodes CASSLPPHF.

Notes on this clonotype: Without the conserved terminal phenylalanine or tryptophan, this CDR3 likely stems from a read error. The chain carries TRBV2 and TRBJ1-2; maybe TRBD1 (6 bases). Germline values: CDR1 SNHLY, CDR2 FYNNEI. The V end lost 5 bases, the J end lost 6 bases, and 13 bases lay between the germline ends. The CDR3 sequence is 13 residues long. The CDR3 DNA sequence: TGTGCCAGCAGTTGGGAGGGGGGAGATGGCTACACCCTC. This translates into CASSWEGGDGYTL.